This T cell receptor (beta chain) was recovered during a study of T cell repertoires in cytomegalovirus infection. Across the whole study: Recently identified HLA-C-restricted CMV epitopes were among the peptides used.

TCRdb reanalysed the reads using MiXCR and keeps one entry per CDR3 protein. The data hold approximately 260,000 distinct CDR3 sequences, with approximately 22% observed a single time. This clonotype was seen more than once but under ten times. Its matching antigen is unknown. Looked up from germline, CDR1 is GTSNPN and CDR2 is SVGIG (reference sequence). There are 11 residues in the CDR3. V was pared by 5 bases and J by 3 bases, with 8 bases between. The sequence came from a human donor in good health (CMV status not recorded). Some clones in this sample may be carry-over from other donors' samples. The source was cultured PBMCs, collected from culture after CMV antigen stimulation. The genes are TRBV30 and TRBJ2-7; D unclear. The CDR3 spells CAWVTSYEQYF. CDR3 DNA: TGTGCCTGGGTAACGAGCTACGAGCAGTACTTC.